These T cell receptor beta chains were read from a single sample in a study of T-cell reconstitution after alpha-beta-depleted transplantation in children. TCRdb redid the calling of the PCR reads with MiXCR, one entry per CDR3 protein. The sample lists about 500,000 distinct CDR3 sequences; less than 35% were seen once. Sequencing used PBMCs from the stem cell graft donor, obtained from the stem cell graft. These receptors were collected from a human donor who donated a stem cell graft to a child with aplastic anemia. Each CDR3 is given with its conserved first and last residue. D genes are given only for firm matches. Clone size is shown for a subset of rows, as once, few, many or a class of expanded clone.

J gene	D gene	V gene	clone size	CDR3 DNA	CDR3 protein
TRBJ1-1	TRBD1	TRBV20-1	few	TGCAGTGCTAGAGATGAAACTACCGGGACAGGGATTTTTGGAACTGAAGCTTTCTTT	CSARDETTGTGIFGTEAFF
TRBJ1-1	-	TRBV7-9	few	TGTGCCAGCGGCTACACTGAAGCTTTCTTT	CASGYTEAFF
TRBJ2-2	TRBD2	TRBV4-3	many	TGCGCCAGCAGCCACACTAGCGGGGCTAACACCGGGGAGCTGTTTTTT	CASSHTSGANTGELFF
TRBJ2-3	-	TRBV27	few	TGTGCCAGCAGTCTACAAGATACCACAGATACGCAGTATTTT	CASSLQDTTDTQYF
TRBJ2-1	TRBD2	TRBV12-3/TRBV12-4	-	TGTGCCAGCAGTTTAGCAGCGGGAGGGGACAATGAGCAGTTCTTC	CASSLAAGGDNEQFF
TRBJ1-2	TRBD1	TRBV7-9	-	TGTGCCAGCAGTCCGACAGGGCCCTATGGCTACACCTTC	CASSPTGPYGYTF
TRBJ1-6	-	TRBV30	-	TGTGCCTGGGGGGAAGGGGACCGGTCACCCCTCCACTTT	CAWGEGDRSPLHF
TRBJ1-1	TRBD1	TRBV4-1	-	TGCGCCAGCAGCTGGACAGGGTTGTCGGAGGCTTTCTTT	CASSWTGLSEAFF
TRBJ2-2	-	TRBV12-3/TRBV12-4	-	TGTGCCAGCAGTTTTCTGTCCGGGGAGCTGTTTTTT	CASSFLSGELFF
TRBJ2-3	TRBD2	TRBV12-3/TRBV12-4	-	TGTGCCAGCAGTTTGTTACTAGCGGAAGATACGCAGTATTTT	CASSLLLAEDTQYF
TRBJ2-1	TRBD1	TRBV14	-	TGTGCCAGCAGCCAACACAGGGGATTGTGGAATGAGCAGTTCTTC	CASSQHRGLWNEQFF
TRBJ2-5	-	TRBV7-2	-	TGTGCCAGCAGCCCCCCGCGACTCGGGAGTCCAGAGACCCAGTACTTC	CASSPPRLGSPETQYF
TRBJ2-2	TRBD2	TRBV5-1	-	TGCGCCAGCAGCTTGTACGGACTAGCGGTCACCGGGGAGCTGTTTTTT	CASSLYGLAVTGELFF
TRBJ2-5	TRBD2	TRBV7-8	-	TGTGCCAGCAGCTACGGGCTAAGCGGGAGTCGGGGAGAGACCCAGTACTTC	CASSYGLSGSRGETQYF
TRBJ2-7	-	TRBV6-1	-	TGTGCCAGCAGCCTGATTAGCGGTATAGACTCCTACGAGCAGTACTTC	CASSLISGIDSYEQYF
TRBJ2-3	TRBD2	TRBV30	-	TGTGCCTGGAGCGGAGGGCGGGGGTTCACAGATACGCAGTATTTT	CAWSGGRGFTDTQYF